This T cell receptor beta chain was captured by sequencing in a study of shared clonotypes between healthy human individuals (dated by TCRdb to 2018 to 2020). In the study overall: A few men and a couple of women, aged 18 to 49 years, made up the cohort. Between about 0.85 and 9.5 billion PBMCs per donor were obtained by leukapheresis. To estimate repertoire size and how much clonotypes are shared between individuals, the study performed deep sequencing of blood TCR repertoires from roughly five healthy adults. To increase sequencing depth and limit assay-specific biases, different laboratories used diverse techniques to prepare libraries and sequence TCR repertoires. For each donor, three plates each were used for CD4 naive and CD4 memory, two plates were used for CD8 naive, and one plate was used for CD8 memory.

In the case of this clone: The antigen it binds to is not known. No base quality information exists; no much larger clone differs at one position.

What the research found in general, with its limitations: Incomplete sequencing was indicated by rarefaction of sorted-subset datasets, despite the large sequencing depth. Across four donors, around 5% of naive CD4, roughly 3.3% of naive CD8, about 2.3% of memory CD4, and 0.4% of memory CD8 clonotypes were shared. Estimated clonotype richness was generally larger for naive than for memory subsets. Compared with non-shared clonotypes, the clonotypes found in all four sorted-subset donors had higher generation probabilities. Sampling was restricted to blood, and TCR repertoires in tissue are likely to differ from TCR repertoires in blood. The small number of donors limited the genetic and exposure-history diversity represented. Based on pairwise subsampling, the degree of clonotype sharing among donors was expected to be affected by sequencing depth.

The donors were healthy, HIV-negative adults who had no recently reported acute infections or vaccinations. Only Caucasian adults living in Nashville, Tennessee, USA were represented among the donors. Magnetic negative selection was used to enrich CD4+ T cells, after which naive cells were positively selected on CD45RA and the negative fraction became the memory subset. After blood collection by leukapheresis, PBMCs were isolated using Ficoll-Histopaque density gradient centrifugation and then cryopreserved in the vapor phase of liquid nitrogen. Purity and quantity of every magnetically sorted T cell population were checked by analytical flow cytometry. Each sorted fraction had its genomic DNA isolated and then quantified by UV absorbance on a Nanodrop 2000c. TCR CDR3 regions were amplified from genomic DNA by multiplex PCR using the deep immunoSEQ assay. For each cell subset, the extracted genomic DNA was distributed evenly across all wells of several immunoSEQ 96-well plates, and each plate served as one replicate. For sorted subsets, roughly 190 ng of genomic DNA, equivalent to around 30,000 T cell genomes, went into each replicate PCR. The purified libraries were quantified using a Qubit 3.0 fluorometer, sized with a Bioanalyzer 2100, and then quantified again using the KAPA Library Quantification kit. Every immunoSEQ 96-well plate was sequenced on a dedicated single-read 150-cycle Illumina NextSeq 550 flow cell. As for the authors' bioinformatics: Because the immunoSEQ output included only junctional sequences and no quality scores, the filtering could not be the same as the filtering used for full-length reads. Sequences were annotated with PyIR, a Python wrapper for IgBLAST v1.9, using IMGT germline references to assign V/J genes and CDR3. Reads were removed for weak V/J assignments (E-value above 1e-6), missing CDR3, stop codons, out-of-frame junctions, or ambiguous translated residues. V3J clonotypes were defined by identical inferred V gene, J gene, and CDR3 amino acid sequence. Percentage overlap between repertoires was calculated by dividing the number of shared unique clonotypes by the size of the smaller repertoire. Richness of each repertoire was evaluated using RTK rarefaction, the Chao1 estimator, and Recon v2.1 estimates of unobserved clonotypes. Generation probabilities for all TCRbeta clonotypes obtained by the gDNA method from a few donors were computed using OLGA. TCRdb carries this immuneACCESS record with in-frame sequences only. Its versions omit some clonotypes, under half of them owing to an unresolved V gene in the studies checked, with the rest unexplained. V, J and clone size were drawn from that table, and D and trimming were deduced from the DNA. This sample comprises about 1 million clones, approximately 72% of them detected only once. The ten largest clones represent less than 1.5% of the sample.

The sample comprised memory CD4+ T cells sorted from blood. The cell subset or site tag for this specimen amounts to: CD45RA-negative fraction. The origin of this receptor is a man aged 18 to 30 in good health.

The DNA is as follows: TGTGCCAGCAGCGCAGAGCTCCGGGGGGCCACCGGGGAGCTGTTTTTT. Its product reads: CASSAELRGATGELFF. The rearrangement combines TRBV5-8 with TRBJ2-2, with a tentative D gene TRBD2 over 7 matching bases. The CDR3 has 16 amino acids, counting the end cysteine and phenylalanine. The DNA shown is the 48-base CDR3, in frame from base 1. V is clipped by 4 bases and J by 4 bases, and the sequence between their germline boundaries is 17 bases long. Reading the germline V gene gives CDR1 SGHTS and CDR2 YDEGEE. The full variable domain, completed from the reference TRBV5-8 and TRBJ2-2 proteins outside the CDR3, reads EAGVTQSPTHLIKTRGQQATLRCSPISGHTSVYWYQQALGLGLQFLLWYDEGEERNRGNFPPRFSGRQFPNYSSELNVNALELEDSALYLCASSAELRGATGELFFGEGSRLTVL.